This T cell receptor beta chain is from a study of CD8+CD57+ T cells in acquired aplastic anemia. The germline V gene encodes CDR1 DFQATT and CDR2 SNEGSKA (reference sequence). Trimming removed 5 bases from V and 5 bases from J; junction bases left unmatched: 8. This CDR3 has 15 residues. TCR beta VDJ and CDR3 profiles were obtained from a genomic DNA template. Each CDR3 protein is one row after TCRdb ran MiXCR on the reads. Of roughly 190,000 distinct CDR3 sequences in the sample, roughly half are singletons; the top ten hold around 9.7%. Only patients with CD8+CD57+ cell expansion on flow cytometry were chosen for sequencing.

The V call is TRBV20-1, the J call TRBJ2-5; 13 bases map to TRBD2. Sequenced: sorted CD4+, CD8+, or CD8+CD57+ T cells (not recorded which) from PBMCs. The TCR comes from a human donor with aplastic anemia. In DNA, the CDR3 is TGCAGTGCTCCGAGTCGGGGACTAGCGGGGGAGACCCAGTACTTC. Its translation is CSAPSRGLAGETQYF.